Shown below are 10 T cell receptor beta chains from a single sample sequenced in a study of cytomegalovirus exposure and HLA in healthy donors. PCR employed 60 Vbeta and 13 Jbeta primers. The repertoire was sequenced with immunoSEQ multiplex PCR; TCRdb's copy has only in-frame clones and lacks some. The sample records roughly 120,000 clones, around 80% being singletons. Material: PBMCs. All receptors derive from a man aged 25 to 45 in good health and CMV-seropositive.

This clone was seen more than once but under ten times. The chain is built from TRBV30 and TRBJ1-3; 7 nucleotides align to TRBD1. The germline V gene has CDR1 GTSNPN and CDR2 SVGIG (reference sequence). The CDR3 covers 17 residues. Unmatched junction bases numbered 11, after V lost 1 base and J lost 2 bases. Here the CDR3 reads CAWSADKGQLAGNTIYF. CDR3 DNA sequence: TGTGCCTGGAGTGCCGACAAGGGACAGTTGGCTGGAAACACCATATATTTT.

This clone was seen only once. The chain employs TRBV6-6 and TRBJ2-5; 14 bases agree with TRBD2. V lost 5 bases to trimming and J lost 3 bases; unmatched junction nucleotides: 2. This CDR3 contains 15 residues. Germline V gene data show CDR1 as MNHNY and CDR2 as SVGAGI (reference sequence). The CDR3 reads CASSGLAGGEETQYF. The CDR3, as DNA: TGTGCCAGCAGTGGACTAGCGGGGGGAGAAGAGACCCAGTACTTC.

A remark on this clone: The identical CDR3 is also encoded by other nucleotide sequences in the sample. The rearrangement links TRBV6-5 to TRBJ2-7, with TRBD2 as a possible D gene (7 bases). Trimming pared 0 bases from V and 5 bases from J, leaving 11 bases between. Germline V lookup: CDR1 MNHEY, CDR2 SVGAGI. This CDR3 spans 14 amino acids. Here the CDR3 reads CASSYSRGGHEQYF. As DNA, the CDR3 is TGTGCCAGCAGTTACTCGAGGGGGGGCCACGAGCAGTACTTC.

V and J are TRBV4-3 and TRBJ1-2, with 8 bases lining up with TRBD1. This CDR3 is 17 amino acids long. V lost 0 bases and J lost 0; bases outside the gene matches: 6. CDR1 LGHNA and CDR2 YSLEER come from the germline V gene. In DNA form, the CDR3 reads TGCGCCAGCAGCCAAGAATGGCAGGGGGCAACTAACTATGGCTACACCTTC. Amino acids: CASSQEWQGATNYGYTF.

The chain carries TRBV7-2 and TRBJ1-1; no reliable D call. Germline assignment: CDR1 SGHTA and CDR2 FQGNSA. This CDR3 has 16 amino acids. Trimming pared 3 bases from V and 0 bases from J, leaving 14 bases between. This chain's CDR3 is CASSLSWRKMNTEAFF. The CDR3 DNA reads TGTGCCAGCAGCTTGTCTTGGCGGAAAATGAACACTGAAGCTTTCTTT.

The genes are TRBV10-2 and TRBJ2-7, with D perhaps TRBD1 (6 bases). Germline V gene data show CDR1 as WSHSY and CDR2 as SAAADI. Trimming cost V 7 bases and J 3 bases, with 16 bases left between them. This CDR3 spans 14 amino acids. CDR3 in amino acids: CASTGEAVLYEQYF. In DNA form, the CDR3 reads TGCGCCAGCACAGGGGAAGCGGTGCTCTACGAGCAGTACTTC.

This chain connects TRBV7-9 to TRBJ2-3, with 12 bases that match TRBD2. This CDR3 region has 17 residues. Germline loops: CDR1 SEHNR, CDR2 FQNEAQ (reference sequence). Losses at the gene ends were 5 bases for V and 13 bases for J; bases not matched to a gene: 19. The chain's CDR3 is CASSIRGRTSGARPEYF. CDR3 DNA: TGTGCCAGCAGCATACGCGGCCGGACTAGCGGGGCCCGTCCGGAGTATTTT.

The chain is built from TRBV27 and TRBJ2-6, with 8 bases matching TRBD2. CDR1 is MNHEY, CDR2 SMNVEV, per germline (reference sequence). Trimming took 6 bases from V and 0 from J; bases not matched to a gene: 4. The CDR3 is made up of 16 amino acids. Here the CDR3 DNA reads TGTGCCAGCAGGACGGGGGGGAACTCTGGGGCCAACGTCCTGACTTTC. Encoded protein: CASRTGGNSGANVLTF.

This chain joins TRBV7-6 and TRBJ1-5; tentatively, D is TRBD1 (5 bases). CDR1 and CDR2 (germline): SGHVS, FNYEAQ. CDR3 length: 17 residues. V lost 2 bases, J lost 2 bases, and 16 bases lay in between. The CDR3 nucleotides read TGTGCCAGCAGCTTACTACCGGGGGATGTAGGCAATCAGCCCCAGCATTTT. Its protein is CASSLLPGDVGNQPQHF.

The V call is TRBV27, the J call TRBJ2-1; 9 nucleotides match TRBD1. The CDR3 is made up of 14 amino acids. The V and J ends lost 5 bases and 6 bases, in that order; junction bases with no gene match: 5. Germline loops: CDR1 MNHEY, CDR2 SMNVEV (reference sequence). As DNA, the CDR3 is TGTGCCAGCAGTCTGGGACAGGGTCCCAATGAGCAGTTCTTC. The encoded protein is CASSLGQGPNEQFF.